This record covers a single T cell receptor (beta chain). This receptor's antigen is unknown. One base away there is no much larger clone; base qualities are not given. From the germline V gene (reference sequence), CDR1 is MNHNY and CDR2 is SVGAGI. The CDR3, from cysteine to phenylalanine, totals 15 residues. Left in the record is the CDR3 DNA by itself, 45 bases read in frame from the first base. The germline V end is reduced by 5 bases and the J end by 8 bases; junction bases left unmatched: 9. This specimen belongs to a study of blood T cell repertoires in COVID-19 (dated by TCRdb to 2018 to 2021). Regarding the complete study: Collaborator samples came from the United States, Italy and Spain and covered acute and convalescent phases of COVID-19. The repertoires were released in a freely available public database intended as a resource for research on the immune response to SARS-CoV-2. The material from the prospective study consisted of cDNA or gDNA derived from T cells, B-cell-depleted T cells, or PBMCs. Nearly every sample came with metadata listing a de-identified subject ID, COVID-19 status, age in years and sex. HLA class I and class II types, where available, came from metadata supplied by the sample provider rather than from assay-based typing. Samples came from the ongoing ImmuneRACE study (first 160 participants) plus 1,254 subjects from 6 global collaborators. The dataset comprised deeply sampled blood TCRbeta repertoires from subjects exposed to, actively infected with, or recovered from COVID-19.

At one collaborating source in Seattle, patients were enrolled during active infection and were followed longitudinally through the course of disease. The collaborating institutions used their own protocols to collect whole blood in K2EDTA tubes. For TCRbeta analysis, collaborators shipped samples in one of three forms: frozen whole blood, isolated PBMCs, or DNA extracted from either of those sample types. The immunoSEQ Assay, a bias-controlled multiplex PCR, was used to amplify TCRbeta CDR3 regions from genomic DNA. Per the authors' processing: Within the assay, amplification of reference gene primers was used to estimate how many nucleated cells each sample contained. Sequence reads were collapsed and filtered to measure the absolute abundance of every unique TCRbeta CDR3 rearrangement. For each sample, productive Simpson clonality was calculated as the square root of Simpson's diversity index across productive rearrangements. TCRdb provides this immuneACCESS table in a form limited to in-frame rearrangements. Some clones are lacking; in checked studies, under half of them reflect an unresolved V gene, and why the rest are absent is not known. V, J and clone size derive from that table, while D and trimming were established from the DNA sequence. This sample comprises about 320,000 clones, approximately 88% of them detected only once. Approximately 1.6% of the sample goes to the ten largest clones.

What the work shows at the level of the full study, not this receptor alone: The quantity of clinical and demographic metadata differed by source and by participant and was supplied without curation.

The chain links TRBV6-6 with TRBJ1-4, and TRBD1 aligns with 9 junction nucleotides. The receptor's source is a woman in her twenties or thirties with COVID-19, enrolled during active disease. Sequenced input: peripheral blood. CDR3 sequence: CASSNQDRGEEKLFF. The DNA reads as follows: TGTGCCAGCAGTAACCAGGACAGGGGAGAGGAAAAACTGTTTTTT.